The present T cell receptor (beta chain) was sequenced within a study of blood T cell repertoires in COVID-19. Study summary: Researchers got acute and convalescent COVID-19 samples from the United States, Italy and Spain. T cells, B-cell-depleted T cells, or PBMCs provided the cDNA or gDNA that served as material.

The V end lost 0 bases, the J end lost 3 bases, and 11 bases lay between the germline ends. The CDR3 is made up of 15 amino acids. From germline, CDR1 is ENHRY and CDR2 SYGVKD. Original data processing: Nucleated cell number was recorded as an estimate derived from reference gene primer amplification. Sequencing was performed with immunoSEQ multiplex PCR; in TCRdb, only in-frame clones are kept and a portion is missing. The DNA gave D and trimming, while V, J and clone size come from that table. The table has 55,000 to 80,000 clones, approximately 83% seen once. This receptor was identified in a human donor in a cohort sampled during active COVID-19. The sequencing input was peripheral blood. This chain joins TRBV10-3 and TRBJ2-5; TRBD2 is a possible D gene (6 bases). The CDR3 nucleotides read TGTGCCATCAGTGAGTCCAGGGACTGGGAAGAGACCCAGTACTTC. Its translation is CAISESRDWEETQYF.